This entry concerns a single T cell receptor (beta chain). Its antigen target is currently unknown. Base qualities are not at hand, and no much larger clone is one base apart. The T-cell fraction in tumor and uninvolved lung tissue was obtained from TCR sequencing using the immunoSEQ assay. Processing in the source paper ran as follows. For survival analysis, patients were divided into high (upper tertile) and low (lower two tertiles) T-cell fraction groups, which were compared by log-rank test. A signed-rank test was used to check for differences in T-cell fraction between paired tumor and uninvolved lung. TCRdb's version of the immuneACCESS table is confined to in-frame rearrangements and falls short of the full clone set. An unresolved V gene accounts for under half of the shortfall where checked; the remainder is of unknown origin. The D gene and trimming were derived from the DNA, and the V and J assignments and clone size from that table. For this sample there are just under 6,500 clones; approximately 71% appear just once. The top ten clonotypes cover 13% to 15% of the sample.

The sample belongs to a study of tumor-infiltrating lymphocytes in localized non-small cell lung cancer (dated by TCRdb to the early 2020s). Regarding the complete study: The cohort covered several histologies, both smokers and never-smokers, and patients whose samples were collected after neoadjuvant chemotherapy. Resected tumor tissue and uninvolved lung tissue described as non-adjacent to the tumor were contributed by each patient, with both tissues obtained from the same patient. TCR sequencing was one of several integrated assays, alongside flow cytometry, multiplex immunofluorescence, RNA-seq, exome sequencing and proteomics, applied to the same patients. The overall ICON cohort was composed of over a hundred surgical patients with localized non-small cell lung cancer whose tumors were resected. The paired tumor versus uninvolved lung comparison of immunoSEQ T-cell fraction included roughly 50 patients.

Sequences MNHEY (CDR1) and SMNVEV (CDR2) are obtained from the germline V gene (reference sequence). At the junction V is shortened by 3 bases and J by 3 bases, with 9 bases in between. The cysteine opens and the phenylalanine closes a CDR3 of 13 amino acids. Of the read, only the CDR3 DNA is kept; its 39 bases are in frame from base 1. ICON enrollment began in 2016, and the last patient was enrolled in 2018. A subcohort of some 80 patients provided fresh tumor and matched uninvolved tissue for in-depth immune analyses, with TCR sequencing among those analyses. DNA for TCR sequencing was isolated from bulk tissue, and no cell sorting was done. Results the study describes overall, beyond this receptor: Assay coverage differed among patients according to how much tissue was available, so only a subset of the cohort had TCR sequencing. Tumor T-cell fraction from TCR sequencing was not associated with recurrence-free survival (p = 0.61). The TCR-derived T-cell fraction showed no difference between the flow cytometry-defined immunotypes IM1 (good prognosis) and IM2 (poor prognosis). Higher T cell infiltration in tumors than in uninvolved lung tissue was supported by TCRbeta sequencing, consistent with immunofluorescence CD3 counts. Because different assays used different pieces of the same tissue, technical variation could not be distinguished from intratumor heterogeneity.

The sequence was obtained from a human donor with non-small cell lung cancer. Material for sequencing was lung tumor tissue. The rearrangement joined TRBV27 to TRBJ2-7, with the identity of the D gene unclear. The DNA sequence is TGTGCCAGCAGTTTCGTCGGCAGCTACGAGCAGTACTTC. This is translated as CASSFVGSYEQYF.